This T cell receptor beta chain came from a study of regulatory T cells in long-lasting Graves disease (dated by TCRdb to about 2021). In terms of the full investigation: Newly diagnosed Graves' disease patients had taken antithyroid drugs for less than 3 months. Patients with persistent Graves' disease were compared with patients with newly diagnosed Graves' disease using TCR sequencing and RNA sequencing of peripheral blood. TCR sequencing covered around 13 persistent and about 20 newly diagnosed Graves' disease patients, around 33 samples in total. The study was conducted in China and was registered as a clinical trial.

The library was generated by multiplex PCR. Sequencing was carried out with an Illumina HiSeq 4000. CDR3 regions were amplified by Arm-PCR with iRepertoire HTBI primers to construct TCR beta libraries. Before sequencing, the PCR products underwent gel purification. Processing in the source paper ran as follows. Across samples, roughly 60 TRBV and 13 to 15 TRBJ segments were identified and used for gene usage analysis of CDR3 amino acid clonotypes. COPE and FqMerger were used to merge filtered high-quality paired reads into contigs. BLAST was used to align contigs to IMGT TRBV, TRBD and TRBJ reference genes, with CDR3 defined following IMGT. Highly expanded clones were defined as clonotypes with a frequency above 0.1%. Repertoire diversity was measured by Shannon entropy, and V-J evenness by the Gini coefficient. Public clonotypes were defined as clonotypes shared by more than one individual. TCRdb's own reprocessing of the public reads used fastp at Q25 and MiXCR and kept productive beta chains. All rows with the same CDR3 protein become a single entry with the most common DNA and genes. V and J calls and clone size were set by TCRdb, not the authors. The sample data list 450,000 to 650,000 distinct CDR3 sequences, and about 16% of these were observed just once. The top ten hold just under 25% of the sample.

The study at large found these results: Sequencing and analysis were limited to the TCR beta chain. As a limitation, the authors acknowledged that the small sample size may reduce accuracy. Compared with newly diagnosed patients, patients with persistent Graves' disease had lower TCR Shannon entropy and fewer highly expanded clones, which suggests clonal expansion. Peripheral blood alone was examined, since thyroid tissue, which constituted the primary lesion, could not be accessed. Persistent patients shared more public clonotypes among themselves (fewer than 3,000) than newly diagnosed patients did (approximately 900).

There are a few counts of this clonotype. Its antigen has not been determined. There are no base qualities to consult, and no much larger clone falls within one base. Interpreted using the paper, the time point label stands for: newly diagnosed GD, antithyroid drugs for less than 3 months. RNA was extracted from PBMCs in TRIzol for both TCR sequencing and RNA sequencing. Graves' disease was diagnosed according to American Thyroid Association guidelines. Patients were recruited from an endocrinology department in Xi'an, China. Each patient gave 9 to 10 milliliters of peripheral blood, collected in an EDTA anticoagulant tube. PBMCs were isolated by Ficoll Paque Plus density gradient separation without further T cell sorting. An Agilent 2100 Bioanalyzer and agarose gel were used to check RNA quality, and a NanoDrop 2000 was used to measure RNA concentration. This sample was also put to use in a study of T cells in Graves' hyperthyroidism and ophthalmopathy. The second source states: A patient counted as having stable Graves' hyperthyroidism if no progression to ophthalmopathy occurred over 18 months of follow-up. The hyperthyroidism patients were between 18 and 65 years old and newly diagnosed, with a disease duration of less than 2 months. The study excluded patients with uncontrolled infections, other autoimmune diseases, pregnancy or lactation. Diagnoses were established on the basis of clinical symptoms, serum thyroxine and TRAb, thyroid ultrasound, and orbital computed tomography. The first round of RT-PCR for the TCR CDR3 was performed with the HTBI primer set and the Qiagen OneStep RT-PCR kit. Most expanded thyroid clonotypes (frequency above 0.001) were also detected in blood, suggesting blood repertoires may reflect thyroid immune responses. In cross-validation, a model built on a 13 V-J signature told ophthalmopathy apart from stable hyperthyroidism with 85% to 90% sensitivity and around 84% specificity, and in testing the same model reached 80%/75%. During validation, the model predicted progression to ophthalmopathy a median of around six months ahead of onset, with roughly 65% sensitivity and 72% to 80% specificity. A discovery cohort of 95 to 100 patients, 43 with Graves' ophthalmopathy and about 58 with stable Graves' hyperthyroidism, was used to find distinguishing TCR V-J signatures. Prospective prediction of ophthalmopathy was tested in an independent validation cohort of 18 hyperthyroidism patients and 17 patients who later progressed to ophthalmopathy. The approximately 98 discovery patients were randomly divided into training and test sets at a 7:3 ratio. Thyroid tissue and blood T-cell repertoires from roughly 6 Graves' hyperthyroidism patients were also compared in the study. After blood sampling, hyperthyroidism patients were treated with methimazole at a starting dose of 30 mg daily, and ophthalmopathy patients were treated with high-dose intravenous methylprednisolone. Libraries were constructed in a second round of multiplex PCR, after which size selection and purification were performed. The libraries were sequenced on an Illumina HiSeq2000 using paired-end 100 bp reads. SOAPnuke was used to process the raw data, throwing out any read that contained adapters or uncalled bases, had a mean Phred below 15, or lacked an exact constant-primer or identifier match. COPE v1.2.5 was used to merge the high-quality paired reads, and each unique nucleotide sequence was defined as a clonotype. MiTCR v1.1 was used to align clonotypes to the IMGT TRBV, TRBD and TRBJ reference segments. Analysis was restricted to V-J combinations with a frequency above 0.0001, which covered roughly 99% of repertoires. A TCS score was defined as the ratio between F50 (clonal expansion) and ExV (chaos), using BLOSUM62-based TCRdist between CDR3 peptides within each V-J. Welch's t-statistics and random forest reduced around 550 V-J features to about 12, which were used in a naive Bayes classifier (R e1071). No statistical method was used to fix the sample size in advance, and group allocation was not hidden from the investigators. According to the paper, TCR Vbeta CDR3 sequencing was carried out on 135 peripheral blood samples, which came from over 40 ophthalmopathy, around 75 hyperthyroidism and some 17 progressor patients.

This receptor was identified in a woman aged 35-60 years with Graves disease. Donor details come from another sample of the same person, matched by shared clones. Sequencing was performed on peripheral blood mononuclear cells (PBMCs), taken at new diagnosis, from a patient treated with antithyroid drugs.

The CDR3 corresponds to CASSLEGGLELTEAFF. The DNA sequence follows: TGTGCCAGCAGCTTAGAGGGGGGGCTGGAGCTCACTGAAGCTTTCTTT. This chain is built from TRBV13 and TRBJ1-1, with TRBD1 perhaps the D gene, on 6 matching bases. Via the germline V gene (reference sequence), CDR1 is PRHDT and CDR2 FYEKMQ. From its cysteine to its phenylalanine, the CDR3 spans 16 amino acids. Of all the DNA, just the CDR3 is kept, 48 bases in frame from base 1. V loses 1 base of germline sequence and J loses 4 bases, and the interval between the two ends is 16 bases.